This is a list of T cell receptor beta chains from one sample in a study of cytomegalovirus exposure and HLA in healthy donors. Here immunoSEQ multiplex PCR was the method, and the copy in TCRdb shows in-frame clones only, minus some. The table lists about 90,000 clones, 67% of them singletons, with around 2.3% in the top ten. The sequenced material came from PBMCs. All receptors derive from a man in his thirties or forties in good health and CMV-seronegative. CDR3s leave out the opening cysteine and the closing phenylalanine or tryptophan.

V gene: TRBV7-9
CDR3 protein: ASSSPQVQTQY

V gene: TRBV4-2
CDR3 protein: ASSQAGQGKEKLF

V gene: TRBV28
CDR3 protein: ASSSIAGGIRNEQF

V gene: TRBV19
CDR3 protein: ASSPGQGGNEQY

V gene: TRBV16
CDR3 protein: ASSQTSHYEQY

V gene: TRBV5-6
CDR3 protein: ASRLTGTGGSGYT

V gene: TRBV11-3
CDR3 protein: ASSSRLGTEAF

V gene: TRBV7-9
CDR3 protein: ASSLKGLDGEQY

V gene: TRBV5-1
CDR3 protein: ASSLGEQETQY

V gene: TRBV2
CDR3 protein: ASSYQLNYGYT

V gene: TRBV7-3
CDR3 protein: ASSSTGSSGNTIY

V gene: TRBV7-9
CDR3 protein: ASSLGLGEAEAF

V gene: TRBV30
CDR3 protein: AWSVTGVYEQY

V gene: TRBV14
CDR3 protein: ASSQDSQTQY

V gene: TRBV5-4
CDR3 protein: ASSLPRGWTDTQY

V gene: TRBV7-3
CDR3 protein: ASSLWVRGAEAF

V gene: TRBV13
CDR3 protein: ASSLQGPPEAF

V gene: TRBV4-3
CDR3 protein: ASSQALAESYDEAF

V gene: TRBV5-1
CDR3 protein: ASSSAGGVGNTEAF

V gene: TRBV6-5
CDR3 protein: ASRGTLSSYEQY

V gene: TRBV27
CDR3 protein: ASSSFMRETQY

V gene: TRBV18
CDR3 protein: ASSPPGLTEAF

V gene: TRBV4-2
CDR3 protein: ASSQVLGQGVSSPLH

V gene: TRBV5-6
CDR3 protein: ASSLFQGITGNTIY

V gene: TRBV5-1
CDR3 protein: ASSRTENTEAF

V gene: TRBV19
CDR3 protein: ASSGTGWAYEQY